Presented here are 7 T cell receptor beta chains from one specimen sequenced in a study of T cells in Graves' hyperthyroidism and ophthalmopathy. RNA transcripts gave rise to amplified TCR beta CDR3 regions. HTBI primers drove first-round RT-PCR of the TCR CDR3. TCRdb re-derived calls from the multiplex PCR reads in MiXCR, one entry per CDR3 protein. The data contain 300,000 to 400,000 distinct CDR3 sequences, approximately 18% of them singletons. The source material was blood. The receptors originated from a man between 18 and 35 years old with Graves' ophthalmopathy.

This chain joins TRBV6-6 and TRBJ2-5; TRBD1 matches at 8 bases. This CDR3 comprises 16 residues. V shed 2 bases and J 11 bases; nucleotides not matched to a gene: 16. The germline gives CDR1 MNHNY, CDR2 SVGAGI (reference sequence). Here the CDR3 reads CASSYVWDRSQDPQYF. The CDR3 DNA reads TGTGCCAGCAGTTACGTTTGGGACAGGTCCCAAGACCCGCAGTACTTC.

The chain has TRBV28 and TRBJ1-2; 9 nucleotides line up with TRBD1. The CDR3 spans 14 residues. Germline assignment: CDR1 MDHEN and CDR2 SYDVKM. Losses at the gene ends were 6 bases for V and 4 bases for J; bases not matched to a gene: 6. The CDR3 loop is CASRTGTGIYGYTF. The CDR3 region has the DNA TGTGCCAGCAGAACCGGGACAGGGATCTATGGCTACACCTTC.

As regards this clonotype: A read error may explain this, as a much larger clone is one base away. DNA for the CDR3: TGTGTCAGCAACGAAAGACCAGACCAAGAGACCCAGTACTTC. Translating it yields CVSNERPDQETQYF. The chain carries TRBV7-9 and TRBJ2-5; no clear D gene. Germline V CDR1 and CDR2: SEHNR, FQNEAQ (reference sequence). The CDR3 runs 14 residues.

This clonotype was observed at least ten times. This chain links TRBV20-1 with TRBJ2-3; the match to TRBD2 covers 11 bases. V lost 4 bases, J lost 0 bases, and 12 bases stayed unmatched. Germline CDR1 DFQATT, CDR2 SNEGSKA (reference sequence). The CDR3 runs to 18 residues. This CDR3 reads CSATGLAVAGGSTDTQYF. The CDR3 coding sequence is TGCAGTGCTACGGGACTAGCGGTCGCCGGGGGTAGCACAGATACGCAGTATTTT.

Only a few counts were recorded for this clonotype. Just one base apart from a much larger clone, this may be a read error. The chain combines TRBV12-3 or TRBV12-4 with TRBJ1-1; 8 nucleotides line up with TRBD1. This CDR3 is 13 amino acids long. Germline trimming cut 2 bases from V and 9 bases from J; bases unmatched to any gene: 5. CDR3 protein: CASSLLGRGQAFF. The CDR3 DNA reads TGTGCCAGCAGTTTATTAGGCAGGGGGCAAGCTTTCTTT.

At least ten counts were recorded for this clonotype. The J gene is TRBJ1-1, the V gene TRBV12-3 or TRBV12-4; D gene ambiguous. The CDR3 runs to 14 residues. V lost 4 bases and J 0 bases, leaving 9 bases between the germline ends. The CDR3 protein is CASSYTGLNTEAFF. CDR3 DNA sequence: TGTGCCAGCAGTTACACGGGTCTGAACACTGAAGCTTTCTTT.

This clonotype was seen more than once but under ten times. In nucleotides, the CDR3 is TGTGCCAGCAGCCCCACGGTAAGACAAGCTTTCTTT. Its translation is CASSPTVRQAFF. The V and J genes are TRBV4-2 and TRBJ1-1; D is unclear. V shed 4 bases and J shed 9 bases, with 12 bases lying between them. There are 12 residues in the CDR3. CDR1 is LGHNA and CDR2 is YNFKEQ in the germline V gene.